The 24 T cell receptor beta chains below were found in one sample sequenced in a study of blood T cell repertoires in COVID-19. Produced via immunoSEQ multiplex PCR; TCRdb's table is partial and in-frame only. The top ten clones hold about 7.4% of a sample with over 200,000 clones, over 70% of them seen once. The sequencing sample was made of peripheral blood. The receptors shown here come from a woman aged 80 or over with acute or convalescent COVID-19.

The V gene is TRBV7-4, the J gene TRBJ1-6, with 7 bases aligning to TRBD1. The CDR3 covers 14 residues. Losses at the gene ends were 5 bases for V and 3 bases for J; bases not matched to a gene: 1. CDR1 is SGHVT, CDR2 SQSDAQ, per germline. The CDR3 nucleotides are TGTGCCAGCAGCGGGGACAGCTATAATTCACCCCTCCACTTT. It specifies CASSGDSYNSPLHF.

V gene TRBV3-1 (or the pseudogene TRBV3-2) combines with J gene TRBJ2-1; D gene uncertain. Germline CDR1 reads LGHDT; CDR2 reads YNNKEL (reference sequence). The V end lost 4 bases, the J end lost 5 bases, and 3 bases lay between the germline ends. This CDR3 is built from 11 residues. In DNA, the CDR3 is TGTGCCAGCAGCCTCAACAATGAGCAGTTCTTC. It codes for CASSLNNEQFF.

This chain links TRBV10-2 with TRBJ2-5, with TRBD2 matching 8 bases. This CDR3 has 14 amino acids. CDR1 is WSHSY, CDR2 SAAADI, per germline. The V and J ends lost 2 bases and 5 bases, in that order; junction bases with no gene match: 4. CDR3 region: CASSEPGRGETQYF. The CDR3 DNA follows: TGCGCCAGCAGTGAGCCCGGGAGGGGTGAGACCCAGTACTTC.

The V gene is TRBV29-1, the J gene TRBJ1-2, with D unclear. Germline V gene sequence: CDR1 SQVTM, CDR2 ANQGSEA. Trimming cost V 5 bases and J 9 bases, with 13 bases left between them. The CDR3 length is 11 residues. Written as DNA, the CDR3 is TGCAGCGTTCGCCCCGAGCAAAGCTACACCTTC. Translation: CSVRPEQSYTF. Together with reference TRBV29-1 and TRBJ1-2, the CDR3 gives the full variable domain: SAVISQKPSRDICQRGTSLTIQCQVDSQVTMMFWYRQQPGQSLTLIATANQGSEATYESGFVIDKFPISRPNLTFSTLTVSNMSPEDSSIYLCSVRPEQSYTFGSGTRLTVV.

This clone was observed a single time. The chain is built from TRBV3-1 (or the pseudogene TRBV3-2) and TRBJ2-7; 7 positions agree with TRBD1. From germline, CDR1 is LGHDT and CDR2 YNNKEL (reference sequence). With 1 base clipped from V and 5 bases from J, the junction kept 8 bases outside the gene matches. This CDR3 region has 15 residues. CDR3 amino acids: CASSQAKVTGNEQYF. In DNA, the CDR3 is TGTGCCAGCAGCCAAGCTAAGGTGACAGGGAACGAGCAGTACTTC.

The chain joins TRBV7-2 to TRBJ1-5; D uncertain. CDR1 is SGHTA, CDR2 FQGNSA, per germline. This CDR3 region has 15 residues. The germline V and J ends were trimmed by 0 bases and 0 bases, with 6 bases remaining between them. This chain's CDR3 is CASSLAHISNQPQHF. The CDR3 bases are TGTGCCAGCAGCTTAGCACACATTAGCAATCAGCCCCAGCATTTT.

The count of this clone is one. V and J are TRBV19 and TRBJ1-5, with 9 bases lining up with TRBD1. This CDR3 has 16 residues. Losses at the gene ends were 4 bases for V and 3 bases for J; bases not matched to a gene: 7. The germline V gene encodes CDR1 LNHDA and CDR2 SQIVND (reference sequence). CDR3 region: CASSSGTGFNNQPQHF. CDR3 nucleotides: TGTGCCAGTAGTAGTGGGACAGGGTTTAACAATCAGCCCCAGCATTTT.

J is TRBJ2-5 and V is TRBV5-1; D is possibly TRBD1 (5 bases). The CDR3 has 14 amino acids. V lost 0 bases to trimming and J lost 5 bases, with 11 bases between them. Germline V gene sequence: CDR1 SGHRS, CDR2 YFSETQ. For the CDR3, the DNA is TGCGCCAGCAGCTTGGTGGGCAGGGCTGAGACCCAGTACTTC. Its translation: CASSLVGRAETQYF. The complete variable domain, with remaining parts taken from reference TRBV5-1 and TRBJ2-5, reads KAGVTQTPRYLIKTRGQQVTLSCSPISGHRSVSWYQQTPGQGLQFLFEYFSETQRNKGNFPGRFSGRQFSNSRSEMNVSTLELGDSALYLCASSLVGRAETQYFGPGTRLLVL.

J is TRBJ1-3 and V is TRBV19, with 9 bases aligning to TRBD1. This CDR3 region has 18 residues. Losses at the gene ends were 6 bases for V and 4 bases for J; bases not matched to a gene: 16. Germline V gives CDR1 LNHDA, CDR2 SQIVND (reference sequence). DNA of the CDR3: TGTGCCAGTAGACCGCTTGGGGACAGGGTATTTACCGGAAACACCATATATTTT. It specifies CASRPLGDRVFTGNTIYF.

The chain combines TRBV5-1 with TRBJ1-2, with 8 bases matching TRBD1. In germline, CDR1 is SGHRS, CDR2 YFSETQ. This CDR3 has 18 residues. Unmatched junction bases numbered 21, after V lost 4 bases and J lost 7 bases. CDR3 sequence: CASSLPPPGGSPGGGYTF. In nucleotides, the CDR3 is TGCGCCAGCAGCCTCCCCCCCCCAGGGGGCAGCCCCGGTGGTGGCTACACCTTC.

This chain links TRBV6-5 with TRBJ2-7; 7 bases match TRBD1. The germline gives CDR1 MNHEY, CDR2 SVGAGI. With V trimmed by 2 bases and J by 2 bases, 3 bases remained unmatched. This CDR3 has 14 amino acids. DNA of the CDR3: TGTGCCAGCAGTTACGACAGGGTAACCTACGAGCAGTACTTC. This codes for CASSYDRVTYEQYF.

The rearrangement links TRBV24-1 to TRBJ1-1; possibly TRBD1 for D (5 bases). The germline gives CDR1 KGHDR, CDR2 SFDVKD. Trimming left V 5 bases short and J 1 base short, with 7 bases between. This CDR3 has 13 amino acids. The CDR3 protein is CATSVTGNTEAFF. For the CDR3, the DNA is TGTGCCACCAGTGTAACAGGGAACACTGAAGCTTTCTTT.

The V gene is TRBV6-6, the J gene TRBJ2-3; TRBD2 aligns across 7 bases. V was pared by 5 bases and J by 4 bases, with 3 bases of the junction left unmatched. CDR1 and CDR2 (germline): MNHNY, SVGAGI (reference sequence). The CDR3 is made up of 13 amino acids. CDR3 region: CASSRSGADTQYF. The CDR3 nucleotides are TGTGCCAGCAGTCGAAGCGGGGCAGATACGCAGTATTTT.

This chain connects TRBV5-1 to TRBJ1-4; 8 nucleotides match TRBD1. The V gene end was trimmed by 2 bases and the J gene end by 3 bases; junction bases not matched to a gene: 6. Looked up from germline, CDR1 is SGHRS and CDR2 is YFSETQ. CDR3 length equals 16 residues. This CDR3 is CASSLSGGRSNEKLFF. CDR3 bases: TGCGCCAGCAGCTTATCAGGGGGCAGGTCTAATGAAAAACTGTTTTTT.

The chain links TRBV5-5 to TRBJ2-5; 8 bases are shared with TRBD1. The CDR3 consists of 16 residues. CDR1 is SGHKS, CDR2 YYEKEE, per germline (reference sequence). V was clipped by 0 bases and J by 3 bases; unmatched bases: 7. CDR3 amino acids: CASSLVDRGLEETQYF. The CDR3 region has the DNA TGTGCCAGCAGCTTGGTCGACAGGGGTCTGGAAGAGACCCAGTACTTC.

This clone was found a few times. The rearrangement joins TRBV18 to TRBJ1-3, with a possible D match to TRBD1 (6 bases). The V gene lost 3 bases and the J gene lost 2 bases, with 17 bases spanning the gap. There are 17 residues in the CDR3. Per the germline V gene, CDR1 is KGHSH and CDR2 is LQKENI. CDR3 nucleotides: TGTGCCAGCTCACCGTTTCAGGCGGACAGTGCTGGAAACACCATATATTTT. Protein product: CASSPFQADSAGNTIYF.

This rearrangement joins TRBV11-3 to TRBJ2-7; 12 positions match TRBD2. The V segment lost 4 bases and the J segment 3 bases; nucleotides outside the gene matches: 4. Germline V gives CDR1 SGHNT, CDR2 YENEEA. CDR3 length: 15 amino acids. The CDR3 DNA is TGTGCCAGCAGCTCTCTAGCGGGGGGGGACTACGAGCAGTACTTC. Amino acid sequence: CASSSLAGGDYEQYF.

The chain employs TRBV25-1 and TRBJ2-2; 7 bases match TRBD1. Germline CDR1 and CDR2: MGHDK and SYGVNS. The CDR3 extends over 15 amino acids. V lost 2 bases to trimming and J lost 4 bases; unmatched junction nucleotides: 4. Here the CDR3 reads CASSEAGGFTGELFF. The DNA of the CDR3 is TGTGCCAGCAGTGAAGCAGGGGGTTTCACCGGGGAGCTGTTTTTT.

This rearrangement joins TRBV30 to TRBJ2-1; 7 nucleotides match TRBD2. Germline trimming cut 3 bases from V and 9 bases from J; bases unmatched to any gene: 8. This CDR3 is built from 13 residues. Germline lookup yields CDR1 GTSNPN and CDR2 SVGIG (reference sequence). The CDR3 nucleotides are TGTGCCTGGAGCACGAGCGGGGCAACTGAGCAGTTCTTC. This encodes CAWSTSGATEQFF.

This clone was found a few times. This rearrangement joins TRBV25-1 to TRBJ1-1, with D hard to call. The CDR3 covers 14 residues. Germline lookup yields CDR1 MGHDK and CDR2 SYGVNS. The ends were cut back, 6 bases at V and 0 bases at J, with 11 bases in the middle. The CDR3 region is CASRREEVNTEAFF. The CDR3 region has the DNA TGTGCCAGCAGGAGAGAGGAGGTGAACACTGAAGCTTTCTTT.

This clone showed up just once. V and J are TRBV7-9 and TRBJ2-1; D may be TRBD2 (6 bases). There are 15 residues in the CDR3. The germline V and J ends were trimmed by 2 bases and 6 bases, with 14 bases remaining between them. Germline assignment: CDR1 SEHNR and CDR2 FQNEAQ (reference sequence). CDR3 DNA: TGTGCCAGCAGCTTATCCCCAGGAGGGGTCAATGAGCAGTTCTTC. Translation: CASSLSPGGVNEQFF.

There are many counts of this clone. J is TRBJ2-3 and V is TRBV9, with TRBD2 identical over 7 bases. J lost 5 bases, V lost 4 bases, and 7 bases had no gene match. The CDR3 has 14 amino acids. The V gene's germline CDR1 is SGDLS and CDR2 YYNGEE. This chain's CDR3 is CASSPSSGVDTQYF. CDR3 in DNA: TGTGCCAGCAGCCCTTCTAGCGGAGTAGATACGCAGTATTTT.

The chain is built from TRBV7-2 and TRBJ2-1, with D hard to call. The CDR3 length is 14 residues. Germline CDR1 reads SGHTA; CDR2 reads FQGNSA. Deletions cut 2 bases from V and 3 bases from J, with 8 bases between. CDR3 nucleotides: TGTGCCAGCAGCTTACAAAGCGACTACAATGAGCAGTTCTTC. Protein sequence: CASSLQSDYNEQFF.

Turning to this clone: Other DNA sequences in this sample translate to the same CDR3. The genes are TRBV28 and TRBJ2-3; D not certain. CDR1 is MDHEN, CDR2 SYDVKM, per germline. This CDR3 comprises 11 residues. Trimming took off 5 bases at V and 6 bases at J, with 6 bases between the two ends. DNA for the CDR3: TGTGCCAGCAGTCCTCGGGATACGCAGTATTTT. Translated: CASSPRDTQYF.